This T cell receptor beta chain appears in the sequencing data of a study of T-cell memory formation after mild COVID-19. The wider study: Across donors, TCR clusters were largely donor specific.

TCRdb called the 5' RACE reads again in MiXCR, with one record for every CDR3 protein. The table has 80,000 to 90,000 distinct CDR3 sequences, roughly 25% seen once. The ends were cut back, 6 bases at V and 1 base at J, with 15 bases in the middle. The CDR3 consists of 16 residues. Germline loops: CDR1 WSHSY, CDR2 SAAADI. The TCR originated in a man younger than 35 who had mild COVID-19 (a few samples of this study predate the infection). Cell type and time point are not known. Source material: PBMCs or a T cell subset sorted from them (not recorded which). The chain recombines TRBV10-2 with TRBJ2-2; D is perhaps TRBD1 (5 bases). As DNA, the CDR3 is TGCGCCAGCAGGGGGTGGGGCAGGGAGAACACCGGGGAGCTGTTTTTT. Its translation is CASRGWGRENTGELFF.